This T cell receptor (beta chain) was sequenced for a study of blood T cell repertoires in COVID-19. This clone appeared a few times. The ends lost 1 base at V and 6 bases at J; junction bases unmatched: 5. Germline CDR1 is MGHRA and CDR2 is YSYEKL. The CDR3 length is 15 residues. Cohort placement rested on clinical history that participants reported themselves. Recovery meant two consecutive negative NP/OP PCR tests, professional clearance, or resolved symptoms. Produced via immunoSEQ multiplex PCR; TCRdb's table is partial and in-frame only. The data contain about 150,000 clones, about 82% of them singletons.

The sequence came from a woman between 40 and 55 years old who had recovered from COVID-19. Material for sequencing was PBMCs or T cells enriched from blood (not recorded which). V is TRBV4-1 and J is TRBJ1-5, with TRBD1 matching over 8 bases. This CDR3 reads CASSQGLQGGQPQHF. The CDR3 bases are TGCGCCAGCAGCCAAGGCCTACAGGGGGGTCAGCCCCAGCATTTT.